This T cell receptor (beta chain) originates from a study of human T cells and chemical hapten exposure (dated by TCRdb to about 2021). About the investigation overall: For sensitization, 2% DPC in acetone was applied to an approximately 2 cm by approximately 2 cm area of upper inner arm skin. Alopecia areata with under or over 50% scalp involvement, alopecia totalis and alopecia universalis were represented in the patient cohort, which was mostly female. Blood samples were taken from patients before sensitization (week 0) and at 2, 6 and about 24 weeks after DPC sensitization. Libraries were pooled for sequencing, and variation in per-sample TCR yields was attributed mainly to small differences in library volumes within the pool. Weekly therapeutic DPC doses were additionally applied to the scalp of patients throughout the roughly 25-week study period. Peripheral blood TCR repertoire changes were tracked in vivo in alopecia patients during primary and secondary sensitization to the hapten diphenylcyclopropenone (DPC). Roughly 30 alopecia patients provided blood for TCR sequencing at one to four time points (pre-sensitization, 2, 6 and 24 weeks). Patch testing on the upper back used Finn chambers containing 0.01% DPC, with scoring done after 6 days according to International Contact Dermatitis Research Group standards. Study-wide conclusions, independent of this receptor: Patch test score was positively correlated with the number of PT1 expanded TCRs, with significance at thresholds 8, 16 and 32 but not at 4. Significantly more large CDR3 similarity clusters were formed by expanded TCRs than by pre-sensitization or healthy control sets, consistent with antigen-driven responses. The number of TCRs above 1 in 1000 frequency did not change with DPC sensitization; there was no evidence of global repertoire structure alterations. Repeated subsampling changed both the strength of the expansion versus patch-test correlation and the threshold at which the correlation became significant. Because every patient had alopecia, a presumed autoimmune disease, the patients' immune response might differ from that of healthy individuals.

As regards this clonotype: It has no known antigen specificity. The sample holds no much larger clone one base away, and base qualities are not on file.

From the cysteine up to the phenylalanine, the CDR3 has a length of 13 residues. Only the CDR3 DNA stays, 39 bases, in frame from base 1. Between the V and J ends, shortened by 4 bases and 3 bases respectively, the junction contains 12 bases. In the germline V gene, CDR1 corresponds to SQVTM and CDR2 to ANQGSEA. Reading the label with the study, this specimen's time point is: patch test 3, about 24 weeks after DPC sensitization. This specimen's treatment or condition label, per the study, means: therapeutic diphenylcyclopropenone sensitization with weekly scalp DPC. At every patch-test visit, the blood draw took place before the patch test was put on. To be eligible, patients had to be aged 18 to 70, diagnosed with alopecia and judged suitable for DPC therapy, while pregnant patients were excluded. Total RNA was extracted from unfractionated whole blood collected in Tempus Blood RNA tubes. The library relied on RACE. Sequencing was performed on a NextSeq 500. Library preparation attached unique molecular identifiers to individual cDNA molecules for quantitative, reproducible TCR counting. For every blood RNA sample, sequencing covered both the TCR alpha and TCR beta chains. On the authors' methods: Samples had a median of approximately 93,000 TCRs, with a range from about 23,224 to 750,000. The Decombinator software suite was used to annotate the V, J and CDR3 of the TCR reads. To make PS versus PT1 abundance plots, every sample was subsampled to the same number of TCRs (28,000). TCRs were defined as expanded if absent before sensitization and observed at least eight times at the 2-week time point. TCRdb reprocessing: public reads trimmed at Q25 with fastp, clones called with MiXCR, in-frame beta chains kept. Rows are unified per CDR3 protein, each entry keeping the most common DNA and genes. It is TCRdb's table, rather than the study itself, that gives the V and J calls and clone size. The sample records 82,000 or so distinct CDR3 sequences, roughly 13% of which are singletons. The ten largest clones capture roughly 5.9% of the sample.

The sample consisted of whole blood, taken in connection with sensitization to the hapten diphenylcyclopropenone (DPC). The origin of this receptor is a woman aged 45-59 years with alopecia areata. Some clones in this sample may be carry-over from other donors' samples. The chain uses TRBV29-1 and TRBJ2-5, and TRBD1 may be the D gene, going by 5 matching bases. Here is the DNA: TGCAGCGTTGGCAGGACATCCGAAGAGACCCAGTACTTC. Its protein is CSVGRTSEETQYF.